This passage covers 4 T cell receptor beta chains from one sample sequenced in a study of shared clonotypes between healthy human individuals. Clones were read by immunoSEQ multiplex PCR, and TCRdb kept only the in-frame ones, dropping some. The sample includes 180,000 or so clones, 80% to 95% of them seen just once. Sequences were obtained from naive CD4+ T cells sorted from blood. This sample's subset: CD45RA+ positively selected. The source of these receptors is a woman aged 25 to 45 in good health.

This sequence joins TRBV19 and TRBJ1-1, with D possibly being TRBD1 (5 bases). Germline CDR1 and CDR2: LNHDA and SQIVND (reference sequence). V was pared by 8 bases and J by 5 bases, with 18 bases between. There are 14 residues in the CDR3. CDR3 sequence (DNA): TGTGCCAGTCTAAAGAGGGGATCGCAGACTGAAGCTTTCTTT. Translated: CASLKRGSQTEAFF.

Here the CDR3 reads CASSLAGGSEKLFF. The CDR3 DNA sequence: TGTGCCAGCAGCTTGGCAGGGGGGAGTGAAAAACTGTTTTTT. The chain joins TRBV5-4 to TRBJ1-4, with 7 bases that match TRBD1. This CDR3 has 14 residues. The germline gives CDR1 SGHNT, CDR2 YYREEE (reference sequence). V gave up 0 bases and J gave up 7 bases; unmatched junction bases: 3. Variable domain in full (rest from reference TRBV5-4 and TRBJ1-4): ETGVTQSPTHLIKTRGQQVTLRCSSQSGHNTVSWYQQALGQGPQFIFQYYREEENGRGNFPPRFSGLQFPNYSSELNVNALELDDSALYLCASSLAGGSEKLFFGSGTQLSVL.

The chain recombines TRBV27 with TRBJ2-7; a possible D gene is TRBD2 (5 bases). CDR3 size: 11 residues. The germline gives CDR1 MNHEY, CDR2 SMNVEV (reference sequence). V was cut by 6 bases and J by 9 bases, with 12 bases left in between. CDR3 residues: CASSHTRGQYF. Here the CDR3 DNA reads TGTGCCAGCAGCCATACCCGGGGGCAGTACTTC.

This chain uses TRBV6-1 with TRBJ2-3; 9 bases fit TRBD1. J was trimmed by 3 bases and V by 3 bases; bases with no gene match: 4. This CDR3 comprises 15 residues. CDR1 is MNHNS and CDR2 is SASEGT in the germline V gene. CDR3 protein: CASSEKDRGTDTQYF. The CDR3 DNA reads TGTGCCAGCAGTGAGAAGGACAGGGGAACAGATACGCAGTATTTT.